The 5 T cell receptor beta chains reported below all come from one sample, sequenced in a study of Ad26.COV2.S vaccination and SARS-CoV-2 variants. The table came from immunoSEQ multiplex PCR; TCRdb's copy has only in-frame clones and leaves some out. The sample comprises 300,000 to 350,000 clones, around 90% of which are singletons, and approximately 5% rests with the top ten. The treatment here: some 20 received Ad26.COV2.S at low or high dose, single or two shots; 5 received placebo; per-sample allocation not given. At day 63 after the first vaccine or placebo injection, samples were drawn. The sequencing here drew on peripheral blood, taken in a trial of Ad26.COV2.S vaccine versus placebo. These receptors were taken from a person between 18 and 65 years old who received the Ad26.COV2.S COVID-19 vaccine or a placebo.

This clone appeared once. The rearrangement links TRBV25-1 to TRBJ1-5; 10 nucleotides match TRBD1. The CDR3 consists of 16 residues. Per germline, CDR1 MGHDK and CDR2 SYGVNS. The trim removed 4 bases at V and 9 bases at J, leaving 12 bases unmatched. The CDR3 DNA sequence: TGTGCCAGCAGTGGGCAGACAGGGGGCGTGAGAAGGCCCCAGCATTTT. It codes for CASSGQTGGVRRPQHF. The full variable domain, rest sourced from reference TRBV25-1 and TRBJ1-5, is EADIYQTPRYLVIGTGKKITLECSQTMGHDKMYWYQQDPGMELHLIHYSYGVNSTEKGDLSSESTVSRIRTEHFPLTLESARPSHTSQYLCASSGQTGGVRRPQHFGDGTRLSIL.

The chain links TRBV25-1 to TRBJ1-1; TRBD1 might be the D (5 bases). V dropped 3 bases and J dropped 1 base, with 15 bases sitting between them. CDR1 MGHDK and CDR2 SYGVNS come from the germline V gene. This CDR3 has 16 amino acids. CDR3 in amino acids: CASSEGVRGTNTEAFF. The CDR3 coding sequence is TGTGCCAGCAGTGAGGGGGTGCGGGGGACGAACACTGAAGCTTTCTTT. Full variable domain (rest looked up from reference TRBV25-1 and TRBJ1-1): EADIYQTPRYLVIGTGKKITLECSQTMGHDKMYWYQQDPGMELHLIHYSYGVNSTEKGDLSSESTVSRIRTEHFPLTLESARPSHTSQYLCASSEGVRGTNTEAFFGQGTRLTVV.

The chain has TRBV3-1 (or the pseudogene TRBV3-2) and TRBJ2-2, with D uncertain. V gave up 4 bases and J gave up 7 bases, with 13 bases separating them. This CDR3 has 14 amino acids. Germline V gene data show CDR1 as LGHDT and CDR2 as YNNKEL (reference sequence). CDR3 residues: CASSPSRGGGELFF. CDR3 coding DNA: TGTGCCAGCAGCCCTAGTCGCGGCGGCGGGGAGCTGTTTTTT.

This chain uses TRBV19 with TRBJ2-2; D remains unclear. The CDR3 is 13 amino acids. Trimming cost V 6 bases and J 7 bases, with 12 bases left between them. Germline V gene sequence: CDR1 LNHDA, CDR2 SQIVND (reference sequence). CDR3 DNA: TGTGCCAGTAGATCCAGCTATGGCGGGGAGCTGTTTTTT. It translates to CASRSSYGGELFF.

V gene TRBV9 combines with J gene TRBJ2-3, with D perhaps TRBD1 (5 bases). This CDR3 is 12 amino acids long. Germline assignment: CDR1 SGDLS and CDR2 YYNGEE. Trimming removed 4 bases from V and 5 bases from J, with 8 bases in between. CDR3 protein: CASSITGDTQYF. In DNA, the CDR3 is TGTGCCAGCAGCATTACAGGAGATACGCAGTATTTT.